This T cell receptor (beta chain) was documented in a study of blood T cell repertoires in COVID-19. On the study more broadly: COVID-19 samples, acute and convalescent, were from the United States, Italy and Spain.

Authors' methods: Amplification of reference gene primers was used by the study to estimate nucleated cell counts. Assay: immunoSEQ multiplex PCR; the TCRdb copy retains only in-frame clones and omits some. Clone size and V and J calls were adopted from that table, with D and trimming inferred from the DNA. This repertoire shows almost 200,000 clones, about 86% found once; its top ten account for about 0.81%. This CDR3 spans 16 amino acids. V dropped 5 bases and J dropped 4; count of bases not matched to a gene: 10. CDR1 ENHRY and CDR2 SYGVKD come from the germline V gene. The sample comprised peripheral blood. The chain combines TRBV10-3 with TRBJ1-5, with TRBD1 identical over 8 bases. The source is a woman in her sixties or seventies with acute or convalescent COVID-19. The CDR3 coding sequence is TGTGCCATCAGTTCGATGGACAGGGTCTTTAATCAGCCCCAGCATTTT. Translating it yields CAISSMDRVFNQPQHF.